A selection of T cell receptor beta chains follows, all from one sample in a study of blood T cell repertoires in COVID-19. The method was immunoSEQ multiplex PCR; TCRdb's version includes in-frame clones alone and lacks a portion of them. The sample has 150,000 to 200,000 clones; roughly 88% are singletons. The sequenced sample was PBMCs or T cells enriched from blood (not recorded which). The receptors shown here come from a woman between 55 and 75 years old who had recovered from COVID-19. Each CDR3 is given without its conserved first and last residue. D genes are given only for firm matches. Clone size is given for some rows only: seen once, a few or many times, or a class if the clone is expanded.

>.|TRBD2|TRBV7-6
ASSLEGGTSANEQF
>.|TRBD1|TRBV15
ATSTHRDSYQTDTQY
>.|TRBD2|TRBV5-1
ASSSALAGGQETQY
>.|TRBD2|TRBV3-1/TRBV3-2
ASSQVGRGFELF
>.|.|TRBV2
ASSDQGSTYEQY
>.|.|TRBV19
ASSMVALGPQH
>.|.|TRBV2
ASRGVNSNQPQH
>.|.|TRBV3-1/TRBV3-2
ASSQVPTWSASTDTQY
>.|.|TRBV10-3
AISESGQGGGAF
>.|.|TRBV18
ASSPLGQTNTGELF
>.|TRBD2|TRBV5-1
ASSGSGSLQETQY
>.|TRBD1|TRBV9
ASSVGQGVSGELF
>.|.|TRBV7-2
ASSFRRGGNEQF
>.|.|TRBV7-9
ASSLVGARDEKLF
>.|TRBD1|TRBV18
ASSPGQLTGELF
>.|TRBD1|TRBV5-5
ASSLGGTGWTEAF
>.|.|TRBV7-9
ASSLADRGSGNTIY
>.|TRBD1|TRBV7-2
ASSPAVGQGYNEQF
>.|.|TRBV14
ASSLWSSDTQY
>once|.|TRBV7-9
ASSYTQGGEQY
>.|.|TRBV11-2
ASSPPLSSPL
>few|.|TRBV6-4
ASSIFDRSYNEQF
>once|TRBD1|TRBV7-8
ASSLVRDRASYEQY
>few|TRBD2|TRBV20-1
SASLTPGLAGQGTQY
>once|TRBD1|TRBV6-6
ASSYPEDRVGYT
>.|TRBD1|TRBV6-5
ASRTGGALYEKLF
>.|.|TRBV9
ASSVMSGFQETQY
>few|TRBD2|TRBV20-1
SASPSGSHNEQF